The 12 T cell receptor beta chains listed next were all sequenced from one sample in a study of regulatory T cells in long-lasting Graves disease. This sample's time point: newly diagnosed GD, antithyroid drugs for less than 3 months. Generation of the TCR library employed RNA extracted from PBMCs. Through Arm-PCR of CDR3 regions and iRepertoire HTBI primers, TCR beta libraries were built. Each CDR3 protein gets one entry after TCRdb re-called the multiplex PCR reads with MiXCR. The table lists over 350,000 distinct CDR3 sequences, 11% to 15% of them singletons. The same specimen was also included in a second study, on T cells in Graves' hyperthyroidism and ophthalmopathy.

This specimen consisted of peripheral blood mononuclear cells (PBMCs), obtained at new diagnosis, from a patient treated with antithyroid drugs. The receptors originated from a woman aged 45-59 years with Graves disease.

This clonotype has at least ten counts. The chain carries TRBV6-5 and TRBJ2-5; D unclear. The CDR3 spans 14 residues. The germline V gene has CDR1 MNHEY and CDR2 SVGAGI. Trimming pared 2 bases from V and 2 bases from J, leaving 9 bases between. The chain's CDR3 is CASSYTATQETQYF. CDR3 nucleotide sequence: TGTGCCAGCAGTTACACGGCTACACAAGAGACCCAGTACTTC.

The table lists this clonotype with a few counts. J is TRBJ2-1 and V is TRBV28; 8 bases map to TRBD1. The CDR3 has 14 residues. The V gene end was trimmed by 5 bases and the J gene end by 5 bases; junction bases not matched to a gene: 5. Germline V gene lookup returns CDR1 MDHEN and CDR2 SYDVKM. The CDR3, as DNA: TGTGCCAGCAGTCTGGGACAGGCCAACAATGAGCAGTTCTTC. Translation gives CASSLGQANNEQFF.

About this clonotype itself: Just one base apart from a much larger clone, this may be a read error. V is TRBV12-3 or TRBV12-4 and J is TRBJ1-1; 12 nucleotides line up with TRBD1. The CDR3 is made up of 16 amino acids. V lost 6 bases and J lost 4; bases outside the gene matches: 9. The CDR3 loop reads CASSLGTGGEGTEAFF. The DNA of the CDR3 is TGTGCCAGCAGCCTCGGGACAGGGGGCGAAGGCACTGAAGCTTTCTTT.

This clonotype was detected ten times or more. The chain recombines TRBV12-3 or TRBV12-4 with TRBJ1-3; 8 bases align to TRBD1. This CDR3 is built from 14 residues. Trimming at V came to 5 bases and at J to 8 bases, leaving 8 bases not matched to a gene. CDR3 bases: TGTGCCAGCAGTCTCGGACAGGGAGTGTACACCATATATTTT. It specifies CASSLGQGVYTIYF.

Many counts were recorded for this clonotype. J is TRBJ2-7 and V is TRBV27; 16 bases align to TRBD2. V trimming: 5 bases; J trimming: 2 bases; junction bases outside the gene matches: 3. CDR1 is MNHEY, CDR2 SMNVEV, per germline (reference sequence). CDR3 length: 16 amino acids. CDR3 protein: CASSPGTSGRAYEQYF. Written as DNA, the CDR3 is TGTGCCAGCAGTCCAGGGACTAGCGGGAGGGCCTACGAGCAGTACTTC.

This clonotype was recorded many times. The chain links TRBV5-5 to TRBJ1-6; the match to TRBD1 covers 7 bases. Looked up from germline, CDR1 is SGHKS and CDR2 is YYEKEE (reference sequence). This CDR3 has 16 residues. The V and J ends lost 0 bases and 7 bases, in that order; junction bases with no gene match: 7. CDR3 residues: CASSLVSRDSNSPLHF. In DNA form, the CDR3 reads TGTGCCAGCAGCTTGGTTTCCCGGGACAGCAATTCACCCCTCCACTTT.

The chain carries TRBV5-1 and TRBJ2-5; D is uncertain. The V gene lost 0 bases and the J gene lost 4 bases, with 10 bases spanning the gap. CDR3 length equals 14 residues. Germline V gene data show CDR1 as SGHRS and CDR2 as YFSETQ. DNA of the CDR3: TGCGCCAGCAGCTTGGTGCCGGACCCAGAGACCCAGTACTTC. It codes for CASSLVPDPETQYF.

The chain employs TRBV5-1 and TRBJ2-5; tentatively, D is TRBD1 (6 bases). The V end was cut by 4 bases, the J end by 5 bases, with 18 bases between. The germline CDR1 and CDR2 sequences are SGHRS and YFSETQ. The CDR3 sequence is 15 residues long. CDR3 nucleotide sequence: TGCGCCAGCAGCACGTTGACAGGTACATCGGAGACCCAGTACTTC. Translated, it gives CASSTLTGTSETQYF.

V gene TRBV12-3 or TRBV12-4 combines with J gene TRBJ2-7, with TRBD1 as a possible D gene (5 bases). The CDR3 contains 14 residues. The V end was cut by 6 bases, the J end by 6 bases, with 18 bases between. CDR3 protein: CASRTGISGFEQYF. DNA of the CDR3: TGTGCCAGCAGAACCGGCATATCAGGGTTCGAGCAGTACTTC.

This clonotype was detected many times. The chain has TRBV20-1 and TRBJ2-1; the D gene is possibly TRBD2 (6 bases). CDR1 and CDR2 from the germline V gene are DFQATT and SNEGSKA (reference sequence). Trimming removed 5 bases from V and 0 bases from J, with 11 bases in between. The CDR3 is 14 amino acids. CDR3 amino acids: CSADRDFSYNEQFF. CDR3 nucleotide sequence: TGCAGTGCTGACCGGGACTTCTCCTACAATGAGCAGTTCTTC.

The chain employs TRBV7-9 and TRBJ2-2, with D hard to call. The V end lost 1 base, the J end lost 3 bases, and 9 bases lay between the germline ends. This CDR3 comprises 15 residues. Germline assignment: CDR1 SEHNR and CDR2 FQNEAQ (reference sequence). The CDR3 DNA reads TGTGCCAGCAGCTTAGGACTGTCCTACACCGGGGAGCTGTTTTTT. Translation: CASSLGLSYTGELFF.

This clonotype occurred many times. This rearrangement joins TRBV5-1 to TRBJ2-1; 9 nucleotides line up with TRBD2. The CDR3 has 17 amino acids. The ends lost 5 bases at V and 1 base at J; junction bases unmatched: 10. CDR1 and CDR2 (germline): SGHRS, YFSETQ. This chain's CDR3 is CASRHLSGSSSYNEQFF. The CDR3 bases are TGCGCCAGCAGACATCTTAGCGGGAGTTCGTCCTACAATGAGCAGTTCTTC.